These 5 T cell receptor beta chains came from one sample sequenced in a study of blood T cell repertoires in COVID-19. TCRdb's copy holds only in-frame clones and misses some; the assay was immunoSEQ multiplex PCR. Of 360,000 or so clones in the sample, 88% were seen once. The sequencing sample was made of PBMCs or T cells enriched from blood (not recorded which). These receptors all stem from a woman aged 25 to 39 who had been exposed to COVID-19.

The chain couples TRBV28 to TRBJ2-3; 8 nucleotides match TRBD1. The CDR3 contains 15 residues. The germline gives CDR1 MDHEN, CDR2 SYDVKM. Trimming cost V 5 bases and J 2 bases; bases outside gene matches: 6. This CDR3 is CASSGQGVFTDTQYF. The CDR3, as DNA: TGTGCCAGCAGTGGACAGGGCGTTTTCACAGATACGCAGTATTTT.

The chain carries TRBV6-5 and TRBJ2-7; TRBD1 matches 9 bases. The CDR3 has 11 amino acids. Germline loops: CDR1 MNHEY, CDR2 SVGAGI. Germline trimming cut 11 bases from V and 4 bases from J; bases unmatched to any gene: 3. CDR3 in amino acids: CAGQGKYEQYF. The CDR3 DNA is TGTGCCGGACAGGGGAAGTACGAGCAGTACTTC.

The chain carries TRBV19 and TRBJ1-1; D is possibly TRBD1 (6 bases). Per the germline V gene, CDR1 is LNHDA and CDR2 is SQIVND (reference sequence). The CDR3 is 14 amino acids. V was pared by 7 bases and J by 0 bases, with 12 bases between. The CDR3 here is CASTRGAVNTEAFF. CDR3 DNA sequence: TGTGCCAGTACCCGGGGGGCTGTGAACACTGAAGCTTTCTTT.

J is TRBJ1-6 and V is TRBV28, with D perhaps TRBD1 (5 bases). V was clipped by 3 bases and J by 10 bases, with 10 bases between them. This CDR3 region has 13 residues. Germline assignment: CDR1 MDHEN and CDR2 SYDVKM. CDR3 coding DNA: TGTGCCAGCAGTTTGGGGGGAAGCTCACCCCTCCACTTT. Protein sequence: CASSLGGSSPLHF.

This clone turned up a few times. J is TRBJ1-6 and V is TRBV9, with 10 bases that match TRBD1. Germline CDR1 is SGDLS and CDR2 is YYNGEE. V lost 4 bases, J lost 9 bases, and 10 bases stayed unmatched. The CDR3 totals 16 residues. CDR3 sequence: CASSLETGDRGSPLHF. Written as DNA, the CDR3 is TGTGCCAGCAGCCTCGAGACAGGGGACAGGGGTTCACCCCTCCACTTT.